These 9 T cell receptor beta chains came from one sample sequenced in a study of cytomegalovirus exposure and HLA in healthy donors. The PCR used 60 Vbeta and 13 Jbeta primers. Assay used: immunoSEQ multiplex PCR; TCRdb lists only in-frame clones, some missing. This table has tens of thousands of clones, 35% to 50% appearing once. What was sequenced was PBMCs. Every receptor here comes from a woman aged 45 to 65 in good health and CMV-seronegative.

This chain joins TRBV19 and TRBJ2-7; TRBD2 matches at 7 bases. Per germline, CDR1 LNHDA and CDR2 SQIVND (reference sequence). Trimming removed 0 bases from V and 1 base from J; junction bases left unmatched: 6. The CDR3 is made up of 16 amino acids. For the CDR3, the DNA is TGTGCCAGTAGTATAGAGTTTGCGGGAGTATCCTACGAGCAGTACTTC. Its translation: CASSIEFAGVSYEQYF.

The chain employs TRBV27 and TRBJ2-3; 8 nucleotides match TRBD2. Germline loops: CDR1 MNHEY, CDR2 SMNVEV (reference sequence). This CDR3 contains 15 residues. V was clipped by 0 bases and J by 5 bases; unmatched bases: 4. This CDR3 is CASSLSRGGKDTQYF. CDR3 coding DNA: TGTGCCAGCAGTTTATCCCGGGGGGGAAAAGATACGCAGTATTTT.

There are a few counts of this clone. The chain carries TRBV7-9 and TRBJ1-1, with D unclear. Germline lookup yields CDR1 SEHNR and CDR2 FQNEAQ (reference sequence). Trimming cost V 1 base and J 0 bases, with 15 bases left between them. The CDR3 extends over 17 amino acids. CDR3 DNA: TGTGCCAGCAGCTTAGGGCGAGAGGTGGCGATGAACACTGAAGCTTTCTTT. Translation gives CASSLGREVAMNTEAFF. Full variable domain (missing parts from reference TRBV7-9 and TRBJ1-1): DTGVSQNPRHKITKRGQNVTFRCDPISEHNRLYWYRQTLGQGPEFLTYFQNEAQLEKSRLLSDRFSAERPKGSFSTLEIQRTEQGDSAMYLCASSLGREVAMNTEAFFGQGTRLTVV.

This rearrangement joins TRBV10-1 to TRBJ2-7, with 7 bases matching TRBD1. The germline CDR1 and CDR2 sequences are WNHNN and SYGVQD (reference sequence). V shed 6 bases, J shed 4 bases, and the junction held 9 bases outside the gene matches. This CDR3 comprises 14 residues. The CDR3 protein is CASSPGTDAYEQYF. For the CDR3, the DNA is TGCGCCAGCAGCCCCGGGACAGATGCTTACGAGCAGTACTTC.

This clone was seen only a few times. The chain couples TRBV9 to TRBJ2-5, with 9 bases fitting TRBD2. Germline CDR1 is SGDLS and CDR2 is YYNGEE. V shed 7 bases and J 3 bases; nucleotides not matched to a gene: 7. This CDR3 comprises 14 residues. The CDR3 reads CASSWAGGKETQYF. The CDR3 nucleotides are TGTGCCAGCTCCTGGGCGGGAGGGAAAGAGACCCAGTACTTC.

In DNA, the CDR3 is TGTGCCAGCAGTTACGGGGGGGACTATGGCTACACCTTC. Translation gives CASSYGGDYGYTF. This chain uses TRBV2 with TRBJ1-2, with D possibly matching TRBD1 (5 bases). Germline loops: CDR1 SNHLY, CDR2 FYNNEI. Deletions cut 5 bases from V and 3 bases from J, with 10 bases between. The CDR3 consists of 13 residues.

This chain connects TRBV28 to TRBJ1-1; 10 bases are a match to TRBD1. Germline CDR1 is MDHEN and CDR2 is SYDVKM. The V gene end was trimmed by 5 bases and the J gene end by 1 base; junction bases not matched to a gene: 4. The CDR3 is 15 amino acids. As DNA, the CDR3 is TGTGCCAGCAGTCCTCGGGACAGGGGGAACACTGAAGCTTTCTTT. Its protein product is CASSPRDRGNTEAFF.

This clone was seen a handful of times. This chain links TRBV5-5 with TRBJ2-3, with 7 bases lining up with TRBD2. From germline, CDR1 is SGHKS and CDR2 YYEKEE (reference sequence). This CDR3 has 14 amino acids. With 0 bases clipped from V and 6 bases from J, the junction kept 4 bases outside the gene matches. DNA of the CDR3: TGTGCCAGCAGCTTGGCCTACGGGGGGGATACGCAGTATTTT. Protein sequence: CASSLAYGGDTQYF.

This clone was recorded a few times. The rearrangement uses TRBV28 and TRBJ1-5; 7 bases map to TRBD1. Germline lookup yields CDR1 MDHEN and CDR2 SYDVKM. With 3 bases clipped from V and 7 bases from J, the junction kept 6 bases outside the gene matches. The CDR3 sequence is 14 residues long. This chain's CDR3 is CASSLTGTRQPQHF. The CDR3 nucleotides are TGTGCCAGCAGTTTGACAGGGACACGGCAGCCCCAGCATTTT.